These 26 T cell receptor beta chains originate from one sample sequenced in a study of CD8+CD57+ T cells in acquired aplastic anemia. Genomic DNA served as template for TCR beta VDJ and CDR3 profiling. TCRdb ran MiXCR on the reads and lists one entry per CDR3 protein. The sample lists about 62,000 distinct CDR3 sequences; around 50% were seen once. Sequenced input: sorted CD4+, CD8+, or CD8+CD57+ T cells (not recorded which) from PBMCs. These receptors were collected from a human donor in good health, serving as a control.

The genes are TRBV5-1 and TRBJ2-5, with TRBD1 matching over 8 bases. Germline trimming cut 3 bases from V and 5 bases from J; bases unmatched to any gene: 6. The V gene's germline CDR1 is SGHRS and CDR2 YFSETQ. CDR3 length: 14 residues. As DNA, the CDR3 is TGCGCCAGCAGCTGGACAGGGAATCTGGAGACCCAGTACTTC. Translation: CASSWTGNLETQYF.

In this sample, this clonotype turned up many times. The rearrangement links TRBV19 to TRBJ2-2, with TRBD2 matching over 13 bases. Losses at the gene ends were 3 bases for V and 5 bases for J; bases not matched to a gene: 3. Germline V gene lookup returns CDR1 LNHDA and CDR2 SQIVND (reference sequence). The CDR3 is 16 amino acids. The CDR3 DNA reads TGTGCCAGTAGTATCAGGACTAGCGGGAGAACCGGGGAGCTGTTTTTT. Translated: CASSIRTSGRTGELFF.

The V gene is TRBV7-8, the J gene TRBJ2-7, with a weak D call TRBD2 (6 bases). Trimming cost V 4 bases and J 2 bases, with 15 bases left between them. Germline CDR1 SGHVS, CDR2 FQNEAQ. This CDR3 spans 15 amino acids. CDR3 amino acids: CASSSPSRETYEQYF. The DNA of the CDR3 is TGTGCCAGCAGCTCGCCTAGCCGGGAGACCTACGAGCAGTACTTC.

This clonotype was counted at least ten times. The junction shows a germline mismatch at one end, possibly a read error. V and J are TRBV6-1 and TRBJ1-5, with unresolved D. The CDR3 totals 15 residues. In germline, CDR1 is MNHNS, CDR2 SASEGT. CDR3 sequence reads: CASNILLGSDQPQHF. In DNA form, the CDR3 reads TGTGCCAGCAATATATTACTGGGTAGCGATCAGCCCCAGCATTTT.

This clonotype turned up a few times. This chain connects TRBV2 to TRBJ2-5; 12 bases map to TRBD1. CDR3 length: 15 residues. Trimming cost V 4 bases and J 4 bases; bases outside gene matches: 4. Per germline, CDR1 SNHLY and CDR2 FYNNEI. The CDR3 DNA reads as TGTGCCAGCAGTGTGGGGACAGGGGGCTCAGAGACCCAGTACTTC. Its translation is CASSVGTGGSETQYF.

The chain couples TRBV15 to TRBJ2-7, with D perhaps TRBD1 (6 bases). CDR3 length equals 15 residues. CDR1 and CDR2 (germline): LNHNV, YYDKDF (reference sequence). Trimming stripped 1 base from V and 3 bases from J, with 13 bases between. The DNA of the CDR3 is TGTGCCACCAGCAGAGGGGCCGGGACAAACTACGAGCAGTACTTC. Translating it yields CATSRGAGTNYEQYF.

This clonotype was recorded only once. The genes are TRBV29-1 and TRBJ2-2, with TRBD1 matching over 8 bases. Germline trimming cut 7 bases from V and 4 bases from J; bases unmatched to any gene: 5. This CDR3 comprises 13 residues. Germline values: CDR1 SQVTM, CDR2 ANQGSEA. As DNA, the CDR3 is TGCAGCGCCGGGACAGGCAGCACCGGGGAGCTGTTTTTT. Translated, it gives CSAGTGSTGELFF.

This clonotype came up many times. V is TRBV30 and J is TRBJ2-5; 8 bases match TRBD1. Germline V gene lookup returns CDR1 GTSNPN and CDR2 SVGIG (reference sequence). Losses at the gene ends were 8 bases for V and 1 base for J; bases not matched to a gene: 0. This CDR3 has 11 residues. The chain's CDR3 is CAGTGQETQYF. In nucleotides, the CDR3 is TGTGCCGGGACAGGCCAAGAGACCCAGTACTTC.

The J gene is TRBJ2-6, the V gene TRBV7-9; D is possibly TRBD1 (6 bases). CDR1 and CDR2 from the germline V gene are SEHNR and FQNEAQ (reference sequence). The CDR3 loop spans 15 amino acids. Trimming cost V 11 bases and J 4 bases, with 18 bases left between them. CDR3 nucleotides: TGTGCCGGAAACCCCAGGGGATCCGGGGCCAACGTCCTGACTTTC. It translates to CAGNPRGSGANVLTF. Full variable domain (outside the CDR3, taken from reference TRBV7-9 and TRBJ2-6): DTGVSQNPRHKITKRGQNVTFRCDPISEHNRLYWYRQTLGQGPEFLTYFQNEAQLEKSRLLSDRFSAERPKGSFSTLEIQRTEQGDSAMYLCAGNPRGSGANVLTFGAGSRLTVL.

The chain is built from TRBV7-6 and TRBJ2-7; TRBD2 agrees at 8 bases. J gave up 3 bases and V 1 base, and 14 bases lay outside the gene matches. Germline CDR1 reads SGHVS; CDR2 reads FNYEAQ. The CDR3 length is 18 residues. The CDR3 sequence is CASSLGVGGKAGVYEQYF. The DNA of the CDR3 is TGTGCCAGCAGCTTAGGGGTTGGAGGGAAAGCGGGAGTCTACGAGCAGTACTTC.

With regard to this clonotype: A read error is possible here, since a much larger clone lies one base away. The chain uses TRBV5-4 and TRBJ2-7, with 11 bases aligning to TRBD2. CDR1 is SGHNT and CDR2 is YYREEE in the germline V gene (reference sequence). V dropped 5 bases and J dropped 6; count of bases not matched to a gene: 7. This CDR3 contains 14 residues. The CDR3: CASSILAGEGEQYF. Here the CDR3 DNA reads TGTGCCAGCAGTATACTAGCGGGAGAGGGCGAGCAGTACTTC.

This clonotype was detected ten times or more. The gene calls are TRBV2 and TRBJ2-7; 14 positions agree with TRBD2. V lost 5 bases, J lost 4 bases, and 10 bases stayed unmatched. Germline loops: CDR1 SNHLY, CDR2 FYNNEI. The CDR3 has 17 amino acids. The CDR3 reads CASSSWGLAGEGYEQYF. The DNA for the CDR3 is TGTGCCAGCAGTTCTTGGGGACTAGCGGGAGAAGGGTACGAGCAGTACTTC.

V and J are TRBV6-4 and TRBJ2-7; 8 bases are a match to TRBD1. The length of the CDR3 is 16 residues. Trimming at V came to 6 bases and at J to 6 bases, leaving 16 bases not matched to a gene. Germline V lookup: CDR1 MRHNA, CDR2 SNTAGT. The CDR3 nucleotides read TGTGCCAGCAGGACACCGGGACAGGCGAACCTGGCCGAGCAGTACGTC. It yields the protein CASRTPGQANLAEQYV.

This rearrangement joins TRBV7-3 to TRBJ2-7, with D possibly matching TRBD2 (5 bases). Trimming cost V 8 bases and J 0 bases, with 11 bases left between them. There are 13 residues in the CDR3. The germline V gene encodes CDR1 SGHTA and CDR2 FQGTGA. CDR3 in amino acids: CASSSRSSYEQYF. In nucleotides, the CDR3 is TGTGCCAGCTCTAGCAGGAGCTCCTACGAGCAGTACTTC.

The V call is TRBV11-1, the J call TRBJ2-3, with 12 bases aligning to TRBD2. The V segment lost 3 bases and the J segment 4 bases; nucleotides outside the gene matches: 5. CDR1 is SGHAT, CDR2 FQDESV, per germline (reference sequence). The length of the CDR3 is 16 residues. In DNA, the CDR3 is TGTGCCAGCAGCTTTGGACTAGCGGGAATCCCAGATACGCAGTATTTT. As protein: CASSFGLAGIPDTQYF.

This rearrangement joins TRBV15 to TRBJ2-1; no reliable D call. CDR3 length: 14 residues. With 3 bases removed from V and 8 bases from J, the gap between germline ends came to 14 bases. CDR1 is LNHNV and CDR2 is YYDKDF in the germline V gene (reference sequence). Written as DNA, the CDR3 is TGTGCCACCAGCAGCTTCGTAAGCGTCGATGAGCAGTTCTTC. Protein product: CATSSFVSVDEQFF.

The sample holds a few counts of this clonotype. V is TRBV10-3 and J is TRBJ1-1, with D perhaps matching TRBD1 (5 bases). Germline V lookup: CDR1 ENHRY, CDR2 SYGVKD. This CDR3 region has 14 residues. The V gene lost 10 bases and the J gene lost 1 base, with 16 bases spanning the gap. CDR3 amino acids: CATLDGQGNTEAFF. The CDR3 nucleotides read TGTGCCACCCTTGACGGGCAGGGGAACACTGAAGCTTTCTTT.

The genes are TRBV15 and TRBJ1-5; D gene uncertain. Looked up from germline, CDR1 is LNHNV and CDR2 is YYDKDF (reference sequence). The CDR3 extends over 14 amino acids. Trimming shortened V by 3 bases and J by 3 bases, and 9 bases separated the two germline ends. CDR3 coding DNA: TGTGCCACCAGCAGTCGACGGCACAATCAGCCCCAGCATTTT. Translation: CATSSRRHNQPQHF. Full variable domain (rest looked up from reference TRBV15 and TRBJ1-5): DAMVIQNPRYQVTQFGKPVTLSCSQTLNHNVMYWYQQKSSQAPKLLFHYYDKDFNNEADTPDNFQSRRPNTSFCFLDIRSPGLGDTAMYLCATSSRRHNQPQHFGDGTRLSIL.

This clonotype was found many times. An end of the junction differs from the germline gene, which may be a read error. The chain employs TRBV6-1 and TRBJ1-6; D is unresolved. The germline gives CDR1 MNHNS, CDR2 SASEGT. The CDR3 runs 12 residues. The CDR3 is CASREVNSPLHF. The CDR3 DNA reads as TGTGCCAGCAGGGAAGTGAACTCACCCCTCCACTTT.

The gene calls are TRBV10-3 and TRBJ1-1; D ambiguous. Trimming took off 2 bases at V and 4 bases at J, with 14 bases between the two ends. There are 15 residues in the CDR3. Per germline, CDR1 ENHRY and CDR2 SYGVKD. DNA of the CDR3: TGTGCCATCAGTGAGGGGCTTGGTGGACGCACTGAAGCTTTCTTT. It specifies CAISEGLGGRTEAFF.

V usage is TRBV7-9 and J usage is TRBJ1-1, with D perhaps TRBD1 (6 bases). Germline V gene data show CDR1 as SEHNR and CDR2 as FQNEAQ (reference sequence). Trimming shortened V by 5 bases and J by 5 bases, and 12 bases separated the two germline ends. The CDR3 covers 13 residues. The CDR3 spells CASSNEGQTEAFF. The CDR3 DNA follows: TGTGCCAGCAGCAACGAAGGACAGACTGAAGCTTTCTTT.

This clonotype was counted only a few times. J is TRBJ2-7 and V is TRBV10-3; D is ambiguous. The CDR3 runs 14 residues. The V gene's germline CDR1 is ENHRY and CDR2 SYGVKD. Between the trimmed V and J ends, which lost 3 bases and 3 bases, there was a span of 12 bases. CDR3 sequence (DNA): TGTGCCATCAGTGAAAGTGGGGTCATCTACGAGCAGTACTTC. It translates to CAISESGVIYEQYF.

This chain joins TRBV5-1 and TRBJ1-1, with 7 nucleotides matching TRBD1. The germline CDR1 and CDR2 sequences are SGHRS and YFSETQ. After removal of 1 base from V and 2 bases from J, the junction contained 5 bases not matched to a gene. CDR3 length: 15 residues. The CDR3 nucleotides are TGCGCCAGCAGCTTGACCGGGACAGCTAACACTGAAGCTTTCTTT. Encoded protein: CASSLTGTANTEAFF.

On this clonotype: The junction and the germline gene differ at one end; a read error may be behind it. V is TRBV7-9 and J is TRBJ2-7; TRBD2 agrees at 15 bases. The V gene's germline CDR1 is SEHNR and CDR2 FQNEAQ (reference sequence). This CDR3 is 15 amino acids long. CDR3 loop: CASSLGTSGRDGQHF. CDR3 DNA: TGTGCCAGCAGCTTAGGGACTAGCGGGAGGGACGGGCAGCACTTC.

This clonotype has a count of ten or more. The chain links TRBV19 to TRBJ2-2; D gene ambiguous. This CDR3 comprises 13 residues. Trimming stripped 2 bases from V and 4 bases from J, with 5 bases between. Germline V gives CDR1 LNHDA, CDR2 SQIVND (reference sequence). The CDR3 protein is CASSIYLTGELFF. The CDR3 DNA sequence: TGTGCCAGTAGTATATATCTCACCGGGGAGCTGTTTTTT.

This chain connects TRBV6-1 to TRBJ2-7, with D possibly matching TRBD1 (6 bases). V was pared by 6 bases and J by 2 bases, with 17 bases between. Germline V gene sequence: CDR1 MNHNS, CDR2 SASEGT. CDR3 length: 15 residues. The CDR3 region has the DNA TGTGCCAGCAGAACCCGGACAGAGCTTACCTACGAGCAGTACTTC. Protein product: CASRTRTELTYEQYF.